This is a list of T cell receptor beta chains from one sample in a study of blood T cell repertoires in COVID-19. Sequenced by immunoSEQ multiplex PCR; TCRdb stores in-frame clones only, minus some. The table shows about 440,000 clones, with more than 70% occurring only once. Sequenced material: peripheral blood. All receptors derive from a woman aged 45-65 years with COVID-19, enrolled during active disease. The CDR3 runs from the conserved cysteine through the conserved F or W. The D gene is left open where the match is weak.

V gene	J gene	D gene	CDR3 protein	CDR3 DNA
TRBV7-8	TRBJ1-5	TRBD1	CASSLTGNNQPQHF	TGTGCCAGCAGCTTGACAGGGAACAATCAGCCCCAGCATTTT
TRBV11-3	TRBJ1-1	NA	CASSFGGTEAFF	TGTGCCAGCAGCTTTGGAGGAACTGAAGCTTTCTTT
TRBV28	TRBJ1-5	NA	CASSLSSRKQPQHF	TGTGCCAGCAGTTTATCGAGCAGGAAGCAGCCCCAGCATTTT
TRBV4-2	TRBJ1-1	NA	CASSPQDGHMNTEAFF	TGTGCCAGCAGCCCTCAGGACGGACACATGAACACTGAAGCTTTCTTT
TRBV7-9	TRBJ1-2	TRBD1	CASSLVGQGNYGYTF	TGTGCCAGCAGCTTAGTGGGACAGGGAAACTATGGCTACACCTTC
TRBV19	TRBJ1-4	TRBD1	CATRQGAGEKLFF	TGTGCCACCAGACAGGGGGCAGGAGAAAAACTGTTTTTT
TRBV27	TRBJ1-1	NA	CASSLYRTNTEAFF	TGTGCCAGCAGTTTATACAGGACGAACACTGAAGCTTTCTTT
TRBV9	TRBJ1-1	NA	CASSITGSAAEAFF	TGTGCCAGCAGCATAACAGGGTCTGCGGCTGAAGCTTTCTTT
TRBV5-4	TRBJ2-5	NA	CASSFLRGSQETQYF	TGTGCCAGCAGCTTCTTACGGGGGAGCCAAGAGACCCAGTACTTC
TRBV7-9	TRBJ2-7	TRBD1	CASSRDSLPYEQYF	TGTGCCAGCAGCCGGGACAGTCTCCCCTACGAGCAGTACTTC
TRBV7-7	TRBJ2-3	NA	CASSLGRGGSDTQYF	TGTGCCAGCAGCTTAGGGAGGGGGGGCTCAGATACGCAGTATTTT
TRBV28	TRBJ1-1	NA	CASIRHENTEAFF	TGTGCCAGCATCCGACACGAGAACACTGAAGCTTTCTTT
TRBV5-1	TRBJ1-6	TRBD1	CASSQDDRGRSPLHF	TGCGCCAGCAGCCAAGACGACAGGGGGCGTTCACCCCTCCACTTT
TRBV5-1	TRBJ1-3	NA	CASSLGPGGGGNTIYF	TGCGCCAGCAGCTTGGGCCCCGGAGGAGGTGGAAACACCATATATTTT
TRBV6-2/TRBV6-3	TRBJ1-1	TRBD1	CASSILRQGAEAFF	TGTGCCAGCAGTATCCTGAGGCAGGGGGCTGAAGCTTTCTTT